The 23 T cell receptor beta chains listed next were all sequenced from one sample in a study of CD8+ T cells in alopecia areata. The authors extracted RNA and reverse transcribed it into cDNA as the sequencing template. Sequenced by immunoSEQ multiplex PCR; TCRdb stores in-frame clones only, minus some. The repertoire holds around 300,000 clones, with 60% as singletons. Regarding treatment: oral pan-JAK inhibitor, 5-10 mg twice daily. The input for sequencing was CD4+ T cells sorted from blood, taken at roughly week 52, from a patient treated with tofacitinib. The receptors originated from a human donor with alopecia areata.

With respect to this clone: Other nucleotide sequences in the sample specify the same CDR3. The chain is built from TRBV29-1 and TRBJ1-4, with a possible D match to TRBD1 (5 bases). The CDR3 covers 13 residues. Germline values: CDR1 SQVTM, CDR2 ANQGSEA. Trimming took 4 bases from V and 8 from J, leaving 14 bases between them. The CDR3 reads CSVARGVEEKLFF. Here the CDR3 DNA reads TGCAGCGTTGCTCGGGGGGTAGAAGAAAAACTGTTTTTT.

This clone showed up just a few times. This chain links TRBV30 with TRBJ2-4; possibly TRBD2 for D (6 bases). There are 15 residues in the CDR3. The V and J ends lost 2 bases and 0 bases respectively, with 11 bases between them. Per the germline V gene, CDR1 is GTSNPN and CDR2 is SVGIG (reference sequence). In DNA form, the CDR3 reads TGTGCCTGGAGTCCCGGGACTGTAGCCAAAAACATTCAGTACTTC. Protein product: CAWSPGTVAKNIQYF.

J is TRBJ2-3 and V is TRBV5-4; 14 nucleotides line up with TRBD2. This CDR3 is built from 14 residues. CDR1 and CDR2 (germline): SGHNT, YYREEE (reference sequence). The junction had 3 bases not matched to a gene; V was cut back by 4 bases and J by 8 bases. Here the CDR3 DNA reads TGTGCCAGCAGCCCGGGACTAGCGGGGGTTACGCAGTATTTT. Amino acids: CASSPGLAGVTQYF.

The chain is built from TRBV30 and TRBJ1-4; D may be TRBD1 (6 bases). Trimming left V 3 bases short and J 7 bases short, with 15 bases between. The CDR3 covers 14 residues. Germline lookup yields CDR1 GTSNPN and CDR2 SVGIG (reference sequence). CDR3 in amino acids: CAWRGAGASEKLFF. DNA of the CDR3: TGTGCCTGGAGGGGTGCGGGGGCCAGTGAAAAACTGTTTTTT. Filled out from reference TRBV30 and TRBJ1-4, the complete variable domain reads SQTIHQWPATLVQPVGSPLSLECTVEGTSNPNLYWYRQAAGRGLQLLFYSVGIGQISSEVPQNLSASRPQDRQFILSSKKLLLSDSGFYLCAWRGAGASEKLFFGSGTQLSVL.

On this clone itself: The sample has other DNA sequences that encode this CDR3 too. CDR3 residues: CSASSGETQYF. CDR3 DNA: TGCAGTGCTAGCAGCGGGGAGACCCAGTACTTC. V gene TRBV20-1 combines with J gene TRBJ2-5; D is possibly TRBD2 (6 bases). This CDR3 is built from 11 residues. Germline V gives CDR1 DFQATT, CDR2 SNEGSKA (reference sequence). V gave up 3 bases and J gave up 5 bases, with 7 bases separating them.

This chain uses TRBV10-3 with TRBJ2-5; 11 nucleotides align to TRBD2. Germline V lookup: CDR1 ENHRY, CDR2 SYGVKD. The J segment lost 1 base and the V segment lost 0 bases, leaving 7 bases of the junction unmatched. This CDR3 contains 18 residues. This chain's CDR3 is CAISESVAGGESQETQYF. The CDR3 region has the DNA TGTGCCATCAGTGAGTCGGTAGCGGGGGGGGAAAGCCAAGAGACCCAGTACTTC.

The rearrangement joins TRBV25-1 to TRBJ2-5, with TRBD2 identical over 8 bases. The J segment lost 3 bases and the V segment lost 1 base, leaving 7 bases of the junction unmatched. This CDR3 is built from 16 residues. Per the germline V gene, CDR1 is MGHDK and CDR2 is SYGVNS. In DNA, the CDR3 is TGTGCCAGCAGTGAATTTCCGGGGGGGATGGAAGAGACCCAGTACTTC. Translated, it gives CASSEFPGGMEETQYF.

The chain uses TRBV5-4 and TRBJ2-5; D gene ambiguous. Trimming removed 3 bases at V and 1 base at J, with 10 bases between. From germline, CDR1 is SGHNT and CDR2 YYREEE (reference sequence). CDR3 length: 14 amino acids. The CDR3, as DNA: TGTGCCAGCAGCTCGACCGATTTCCAAGAGACCCAGTACTTC. It translates to CASSSTDFQETQYF.

This chain joins TRBV29-1 and TRBJ2-3, with a weak D call TRBD2 (6 bases). The CDR3 covers 13 residues. Trimming removed 2 bases at V and 6 bases at J, with 12 bases between. Germline CDR1 SQVTM, CDR2 ANQGSEA. DNA of the CDR3: TGCAGCGTTGAAACGACTAGTCGGGATACGCAGTATTTT. This sequence encodes CSVETTSRDTQYF.

The V gene is TRBV29-1, the J gene TRBJ2-3; D gene ambiguous. Germline values: CDR1 SQVTM, CDR2 ANQGSEA. This CDR3 is built from 12 residues. The V gene lost 6 bases and the J gene lost 6 bases, with 13 bases spanning the gap. For the CDR3, the DNA is TGCAGCGTCCGACGCCCAGAGGATACGCAGTATTTT. Protein: CSVRRPEDTQYF.

V and J are TRBV5-6 and TRBJ1-6; D not resolved. Germline-derived CDR1 and CDR2 are SGHDT and YYEEEE. This CDR3 has 15 residues. Trimming took off 2 bases at V and 0 bases at J, with 6 bases between the two ends. This CDR3 is CASSFWSSYNSPLHF. DNA for the CDR3: TGTGCCAGCAGCTTTTGGAGCTCCTATAATTCACCCCTCCACTTT.

This clone was observed a few times. V and J are TRBV7-2 and TRBJ2-7; D is ambiguous. Per the germline V gene, CDR1 is SGHTA and CDR2 is FQGNSA. The CDR3 contains 14 residues. V lost 1 base and J lost 2, with 9 bases in between. Here the CDR3 reads CASSLGFAAYEQYF. In DNA form, the CDR3 reads TGTGCCAGCAGCTTAGGGTTTGCAGCCTACGAGCAGTACTTC.

This clone was seen only a few times. CDR3 amino acids: CAWTTGGEQPQHF. For the CDR3, the DNA is TGTGCCTGGACCACTGGGGGGGAACAGCCCCAGCATTTT. The chain recombines TRBV30 with TRBJ1-5; the D gene is possibly TRBD1 (5 bases). Trimming took 4 bases from V and 7 from J, leaving 14 bases between them. In germline, CDR1 is GTSNPN, CDR2 SVGIG (reference sequence). CDR3 length: 13 residues. The complete variable domain, with remaining parts taken from reference TRBV30 and TRBJ1-5, reads SQTIHQWPATLVQPVGSPLSLECTVEGTSNPNLYWYRQAAGRGLQLLFYSVGIGQISSEVPQNLSASRPQDRQFILSSKKLLLSDSGFYLCAWTTGGEQPQHFGDGTRLSIL.

This CDR3 reads CAWKKTPGSNEKLFF. Written as DNA, the CDR3 is TGTGCCTGGAAAAAGACTCCAGGGAGTAATGAAAAACTGTTTTTT. This chain uses TRBV30 with TRBJ1-4, with D possibly being TRBD1 (5 bases). The CDR3 is made up of 15 amino acids. Germline V CDR1 and CDR2: GTSNPN, SVGIG (reference sequence). V was clipped by 4 bases and J by 4 bases, with 16 bases between them.

This clone was picked up a small number of times. The rearrangement links TRBV11-2 to TRBJ2-7, with TRBD1 matching over 7 bases. Germline assignment: CDR1 SGHAT and CDR2 FQNNGV. This CDR3 comprises 14 residues. J lost 5 bases, V lost 5 bases, and 9 bases had no gene match. The CDR3 protein is CASSDLTGSNEQYF. CDR3 in DNA: TGTGCCAGCAGCGACCTGACAGGGTCGAACGAGCAGTACTTC. Looking up the rest from reference TRBV11-2 and TRBJ2-7 gives the full variable domain: EAGVAQSPRYKIIEKRQSVAFWCNPISGHATLYWYQQILGQGPKLLIQFQNNGVVDDSQLPKDRFSAERLKGVDSTLKIQPAKLEDSAVYLCASSDLTGSNEQYFGPGTRLTVT.

The genes are TRBV7-9 and TRBJ1-1; weak D call: TRBD1 (6 bases). The CDR3 loop spans 14 amino acids. CDR1 and CDR2 from the germline V gene are SEHNR and FQNEAQ (reference sequence). Deletions cut 5 bases from V and 5 bases from J, with 15 bases between. Here the CDR3 reads CASSQGSGWTEAFF. The CDR3 nucleotides read TGTGCCAGCAGCCAGGGGTCGGGATGGACTGAAGCTTTCTTT.

V is TRBV11-3 and J is TRBJ2-1; D ambiguous. Germline V gene sequence: CDR1 SGHNT, CDR2 YENEEA. The V gene lost 4 bases and the J gene lost 2 bases, with 6 bases spanning the gap. The CDR3 extends over 13 amino acids. The CDR3 nucleotides are TGTGCCAGCAGCTACAGACCCTACAATGAGCAGTTCTTC. It yields the protein CASSYRPYNEQFF.

V is TRBV10-3 and J is TRBJ1-5; unclear D gene. The CDR3 has 14 residues. V was clipped by 3 bases and J by 7 bases, with 13 bases between them. Per germline, CDR1 ENHRY and CDR2 SYGVKD. CDR3 loop: CAISDYGRDQPQHF. DNA of the CDR3: TGTGCCATCAGTGATTACGGGAGAGACCAGCCCCAGCATTTT.

This sequence joins TRBV4-2 and TRBJ1-2, with 7 bases aligning to TRBD1. There are 15 residues in the CDR3. V lost 1 base to trimming and J lost 3 bases; unmatched junction nucleotides: 5. CDR1 is LGHNA, CDR2 YNFKEQ, per germline. DNA of the CDR3: TGTGCCAGCAGCCAAGCGACAGGGATCGACTATGGCTACACCTTC. Protein: CASSQATGIDYGYTF.

This clone was detected a few times. This chain joins TRBV4-1 and TRBJ1-5; possibly TRBD1 for D (6 bases). Germline V gene lookup returns CDR1 MGHRA and CDR2 YSYEKL. V shed 3 bases and J shed 7 bases, with 19 bases lying between them. The length of the CDR3 is 16 residues. In DNA form, the CDR3 reads TGCGCCAGCAGCCAGTACACAGGGATAACGGGACAGCCCCAGCATTTT. Translating gives CASSQYTGITGQPQHF.

The chain has TRBV15 and TRBJ2-1; D remains unclear. Germline loops: CDR1 LNHNV, CDR2 YYDKDF (reference sequence). V shed 1 base and J shed 0 bases, with 10 bases lying between them. CDR3 size: 16 residues. The CDR3 is CATSRGGTSSYNEQFF. CDR3 coding DNA: TGTGCCACCAGCAGAGGAGGAACCTCCTCCTACAATGAGCAGTTCTTC.

This chain links TRBV2 with TRBJ2-4; D gene ambiguous. Germline CDR1 and CDR2: SNHLY and FYNNEI. Trimming pared 2 bases from V and 0 bases from J, leaving 11 bases between. The CDR3 is 16 residues long. CDR3 amino acids: CASSEWATLAKNIQYF. The CDR3 DNA reads TGTGCCAGCAGTGAATGGGCGACGCTAGCCAAAAACATTCAGTACTTC.

CDR3 DNA: TGTGCCTGGAGTGACGACTATCAAGAGACCCAGTACTTC. Translated, it gives CAWSDDYQETQYF. The chain combines TRBV30 with TRBJ2-5; D perhaps matches TRBD2 (5 bases). CDR1 is GTSNPN, CDR2 SVGIG, per germline (reference sequence). This CDR3 is 13 amino acids long. V shed 1 base and J shed 2 bases, with 8 bases lying between them.